This entry concerns a single T cell receptor beta chain. Its target is unknown. Both subsets, CD45RA+ naive and CD45RA-negative memory, were split from the CD4+ cells. The authors split each subset's genomic DNA evenly across several immunoSEQ plates. The assay was immunoSEQ multiplex PCR, and TCRdb's table has in-frame clones only and misses some. The sample records 850,000 to 1,200,000 clones, about 76% being singletons. These data belong to a study of shared clonotypes between healthy human individuals. Study results and limitations: In this cohort, only blood was sampled, and tissue repertoires likely differ. Several donors showed sharing of about 4.7% of naive CD4 clonotypes.

This clonotype was sampled from a man in his late teens or twenties in good health. Sequenced sample: memory CD4+ T cells sorted from blood. Subset indicated: CD45RA-negative fraction.

CDR3 sequence reads: CASSYGTAGQPQHF. The CDR3 bases are TGTGCCAGCAGTTACGGGACGGCTGGTCAGCCCCAGCATTTT. The rearrangement joins TRBV6-5 to TRBJ1-5; a weak D match, TRBD1 (5 bases). The V gene's germline CDR1 is MNHEY and CDR2 SVGAGI. Trimming took off 2 bases at V and 6 bases at J, with 11 bases between the two ends. The CDR3 extends over 14 amino acids.